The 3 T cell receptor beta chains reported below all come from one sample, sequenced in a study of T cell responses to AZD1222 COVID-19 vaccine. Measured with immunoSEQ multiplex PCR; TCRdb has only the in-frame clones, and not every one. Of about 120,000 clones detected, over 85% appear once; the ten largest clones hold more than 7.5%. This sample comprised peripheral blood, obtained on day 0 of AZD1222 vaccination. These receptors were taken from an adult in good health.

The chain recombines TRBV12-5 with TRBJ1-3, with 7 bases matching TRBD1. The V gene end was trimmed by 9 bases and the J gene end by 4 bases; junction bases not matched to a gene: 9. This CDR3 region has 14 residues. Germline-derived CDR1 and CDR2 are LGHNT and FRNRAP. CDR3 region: CARGGQALGNTIYF. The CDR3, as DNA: TGTGCTAGAGGCGGACAGGCTCTAGGAAACACCATATATTTT.

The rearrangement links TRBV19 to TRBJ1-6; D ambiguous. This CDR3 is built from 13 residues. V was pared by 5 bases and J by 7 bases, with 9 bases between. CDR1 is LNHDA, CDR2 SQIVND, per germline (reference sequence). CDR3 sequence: CASSRAANSPLHF. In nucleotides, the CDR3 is TGTGCCAGTAGTCGAGCAGCCAATTCACCCCTCCACTTT.

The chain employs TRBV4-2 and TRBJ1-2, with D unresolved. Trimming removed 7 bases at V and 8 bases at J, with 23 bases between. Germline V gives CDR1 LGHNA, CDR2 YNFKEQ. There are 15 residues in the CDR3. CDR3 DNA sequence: TGTGCCAGCACCTTAATGGGAGGGAAACCCTTAGGCTACACCTTC. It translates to CASTLMGGKPLGYTF.